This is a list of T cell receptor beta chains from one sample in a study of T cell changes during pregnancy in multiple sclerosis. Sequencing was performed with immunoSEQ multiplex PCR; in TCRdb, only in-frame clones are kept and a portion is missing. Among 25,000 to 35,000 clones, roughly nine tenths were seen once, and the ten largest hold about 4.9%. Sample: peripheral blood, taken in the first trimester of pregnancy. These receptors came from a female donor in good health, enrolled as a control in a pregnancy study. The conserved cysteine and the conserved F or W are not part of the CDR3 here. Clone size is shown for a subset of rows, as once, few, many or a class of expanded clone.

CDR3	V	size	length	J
ATRQGAEKLF	TRBV10-3	-	10	TRBJ1-4
ASSPGLAARSYNEQF	TRBV5-1	-	15	TRBJ2-1
ASTLEQGRSDTQY	TRBV5-1	-	13	TRBJ2-3
ASSELPGTGPYEQY	TRBV2	-	14	TRBJ2-7
SAPLWDRETYGYT	TRBV29-1	-	13	TRBJ1-2
ASSLRTQQSTDTQY	TRBV7-9	-	14	TRBJ2-3
ASSSFVSGFYNEQF	TRBV7-9	-	14	TRBJ2-1
SVGSRATEAF	TRBV29-1	few	10	TRBJ1-1
ASSPFSGRAEETQY	TRBV9	-	14	TRBJ2-5
ASSKGPGRVQDTQY	TRBV7-2	-	14	TRBJ2-3
ASSLQEREASGANVLT	TRBV28	once	16	TRBJ2-6
ASSLPRTGGTDTQY	TRBV7-8	-	14	TRBJ2-3
ASNPASGSRYEQY	TRBV28	-	13	TRBJ2-7
ASSLDGSTGEANEQY	TRBV11-3	-	15	TRBJ2-7
ASRVGGLQNSPLH	TRBV2	-	13	TRBJ1-6
SVGRSGRETQY	TRBV29-1	-	11	TRBJ2-5
ASSAGTVRNEQY	TRBV9	-	12	TRBJ2-7
ASSPSIRSSGNTIY	TRBV18	-	14	TRBJ1-3
AISEPSGTRSEDEQF	TRBV10-3	once	15	TRBJ2-1
ASSLSGQGNANEKLF	TRBV28	-	15	TRBJ1-4
AWSYGPNTEAF	TRBV30	-	11	TRBJ1-1
ASSRTGSPENSPLH	TRBV6-6	-	14	TRBJ1-6
ASSPGEPYEQY	TRBV18	once	11	TRBJ2-7
ASSGTAGTLETQY	TRBV27	-	13	TRBJ2-5